The 3 T cell receptor beta chains below were found in one sample sequenced in a study of Ad26.COV2.S vaccination and SARS-CoV-2 variants. Treatment specified: roughly 19 received Ad26.COV2.S at low or high dose, single or two shots; roughly five received placebo; per-sample allocation not given. The investigators took samples on day 63 after the first vaccine or placebo injection. Libraries were prepared by immunoSEQ multiplex PCR; TCRdb keeps only in-frame clonotypes and omits some of them. The table records approximately 460,000 clones, 89% of them present only once. The sample consisted of peripheral blood, taken in a trial of Ad26.COV2.S vaccine versus placebo. The source is a person between 18 and 65 years old who received the Ad26.COV2.S COVID-19 vaccine or a placebo.

This chain connects TRBV5-4 to TRBJ1-2, with TRBD1 matching 9 bases. CDR1 is SGHNT, CDR2 YYREEE, per germline (reference sequence). V shed 4 bases and J 5 bases; nucleotides not matched to a gene: 9. This CDR3 is built from 15 residues. The DNA for the CDR3 is TGTGCCAGCAGCAGGGACAGGGCGACCTATTATGGCTACACCTTC. Its protein product is CASSRDRATYYGYTF.

The V gene is TRBV5-1, the J gene TRBJ2-1, with TRBD1 identical over 8 bases. Trimming took 5 bases from V and 7 from J; bases not matched to a gene: 11. The CDR3 has 15 residues. Germline V gives CDR1 SGHRS, CDR2 YFSETQ. The CDR3 loop reads CASRLPGQVKNEQFF. The CDR3 nucleotides read TGCGCCAGCAGGCTCCCGGGACAGGTGAAGAATGAGCAGTTCTTC.

The table lists this clone with a count of one. CDR3 sequence (DNA): TGTGCCAGCTGTGGACTACGGTACTACACCTTC. Encoded protein: CASCGLRYYTF. This chain uses TRBV28 with TRBJ1-2; no clear D gene. The CDR3 contains 11 residues. V gave up 8 bases and J gave up 10 bases, with 14 bases separating them. CDR1 is MDHEN and CDR2 is SYDVKM in the germline V gene.